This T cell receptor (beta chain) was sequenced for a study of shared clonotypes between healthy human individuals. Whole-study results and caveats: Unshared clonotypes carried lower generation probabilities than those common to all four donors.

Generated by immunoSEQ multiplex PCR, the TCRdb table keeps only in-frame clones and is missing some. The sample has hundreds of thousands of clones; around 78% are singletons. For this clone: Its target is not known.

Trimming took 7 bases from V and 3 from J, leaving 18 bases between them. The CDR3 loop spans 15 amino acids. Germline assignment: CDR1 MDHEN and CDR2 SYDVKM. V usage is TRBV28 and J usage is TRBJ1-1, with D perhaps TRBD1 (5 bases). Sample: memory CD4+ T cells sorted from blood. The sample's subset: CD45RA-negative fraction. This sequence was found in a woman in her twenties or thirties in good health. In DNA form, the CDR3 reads TGTGCCAGCAACACCCATGCGGCGGGGGACACTGAAGCTTTCTTT. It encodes CASNTHAAGDTEAFF.